Below are 30 T cell receptor beta chains sequenced from a single sample in a study of long-term antiretroviral therapy in people with HIV. Sequencing used immunoSEQ v3.0 at survey level. Only in-frame clones appear in the TCRdb table, and some are missing; sequencing was by immunoSEQ multiplex PCR. The profile shows about 25,000 clones, around 88% of them singletons. Sequencing used unsorted PBMCs, obtained more than 4.3 years after starting antiretroviral therapy. The receptor set was obtained from a man aged 25 to 40 with HIV.

This rearrangement joins TRBV6-5 to TRBJ1-1; 9 bases line up with TRBD1. This CDR3 has 11 amino acids. The germline CDR1 and CDR2 sequences are MNHEY and SVGAGI. V was clipped by 5 bases and J by 11 bases; unmatched bases: 3. The CDR3 here is CASSPGTGAFF. CDR3 sequence (DNA): TGTGCCAGCAGTCCCGGGACAGGGGCTTTCTTT.

This clone turned up a few times. One end of the junction fails to match germline, which may point to a read error. The rearrangement joins TRBV14 to TRBJ1-3; no definite D call. The CDR3 sequence is 13 residues long. In germline, CDR1 is SGHDN, CDR2 FVKESK. Written as DNA, the CDR3 is TGTGCCAGCAGCCAAGGGGCCAGAATGGAACGGCATTTT. It codes for CASSQGARMERHF.

The V call is TRBV19, the J call TRBJ1-4, with 8 bases identical to TRBD1. Trimming removed 6 bases from V and 5 bases from J; junction bases left unmatched: 8. The CDR3 has 15 amino acids. Germline V gives CDR1 LNHDA, CDR2 SQIVND (reference sequence). In DNA form, the CDR3 reads TGTGCCAGTAGAGATACAGGGGGTCTGAATGAAAAACTGTTTTTT. Protein product: CASRDTGGLNEKLFF.

This chain joins TRBV18 and TRBJ2-3; the D gene is possibly TRBD2 (6 bases). Trimming removed 5 bases at V and 0 bases at J, with 21 bases between. Germline CDR1 reads KGHSH; CDR2 reads LQKENI. The CDR3 loop spans 18 amino acids. Here the CDR3 DNA reads TGTGCCAGCTCATCCGTGTATAGCGGACCTTCTAGCACAGATACGCAGTATTTT. Translating it yields CASSSVYSGPSSTDTQYF.

This clone appeared once. The rearrangement uses TRBV7-8 and TRBJ2-7, with 9 nucleotides matching TRBD2. Trimming took 5 bases from V and 4 from J; bases not matched to a gene: 12. This CDR3 contains 16 residues. Per germline, CDR1 SGHVS and CDR2 FQNEAQ. CDR3 coding DNA: TGTGCCAGCAGCCCTATAGCGGGAGACCAATCTTACGAGCAGTACTTC. Residues: CASSPIAGDQSYEQYF. Drawing the rest from reference TRBV7-8 and TRBJ2-7, the complete variable domain is GAGVSQSPRYKVAKRGQDVALRCDPISGHVSLFWYQQALGQGPEFLTYFQNEAQLDKSGLPSDRFFAERPEGSVSTLKIQRTQQEDSAVYLCASSPIAGDQSYEQYFGPGTRLTVT.

The chain has TRBV7-9 and TRBJ2-7; D not resolved. Germline V gives CDR1 SEHNR, CDR2 FQNEAQ (reference sequence). This CDR3 spans 16 amino acids. Trimming cost V 4 bases and J 3 bases, with 19 bases left between them. The CDR3 is CASSSFGAGFLYEQYF. The CDR3 DNA sequence: TGTGCCAGCAGCTCGTTTGGCGCAGGCTTTCTCTACGAGCAGTACTTC.

The J gene is TRBJ1-1, the V gene TRBV4-3; D is undetermined. The CDR3 is 13 residues long. V was shortened by 2 bases and J by 3 bases, with 7 bases between the two germline ends. Germline V gene lookup returns CDR1 LGHNA and CDR2 YSLEER. The CDR3 bases are TGCGCCAGCAGCCAAACTTTATACACTGAAGCTTTCTTT. It yields the protein CASSQTLYTEAFF.

The chain employs TRBV7-8 and TRBJ2-2; D ambiguous. CDR1 SGHVS and CDR2 FQNEAQ come from the germline V gene. Trimming removed 4 bases at V and 0 bases at J, with 12 bases between. The CDR3 is 16 amino acids. The CDR3 protein is CASSSDTAANTGELFF. CDR3 nucleotide sequence: TGTGCCAGCAGCTCTGACACTGCCGCGAACACCGGGGAGCTGTTTTTT.

The chain combines TRBV4-3 with TRBJ2-2; possible D gene TRBD1, 6 bases. The V and J ends lost 5 bases and 6 bases respectively, with 19 bases between them. CDR3 length: 16 residues. Germline assignment: CDR1 LGHNA and CDR2 YSLEER. CDR3 residues: CASSATTGKVAGELFF. CDR3 coding DNA: TGCGCCAGCAGCGCAACCACAGGGAAGGTGGCCGGGGAGCTGTTTTTT.

The chain uses TRBV5-1 and TRBJ2-2, with 11 bases lining up with TRBD2. The CDR3 is 16 residues long. J gave up 5 bases and V 1 base, and 4 bases lay outside the gene matches. The V gene's germline CDR1 is SGHRS and CDR2 YFSETQ. In nucleotides, the CDR3 is TGCGCCAGCAGCTTGAACCCTAGCGGGGGGACCGGGGAGCTGTTTTTT. It yields the protein CASSLNPSGGTGELFF.

The V gene is TRBV7-3, the J gene TRBJ2-2; D unresolved. Germline CDR1 reads SGHTA; CDR2 reads FQGTGA. The CDR3 sequence is 14 residues long. The V and J ends lost 4 bases and 6 bases respectively, with 12 bases between them. The CDR3, as DNA: TGTGCCAGCAGCTCACCCAACGGAGCCGGGGAGCTGTTTTTT. It encodes CASSSPNGAGELFF.

Notes on this clone: Other DNA sequences within the sample encode an identical CDR3. The V call is TRBV28, the J call TRBJ1-1, with D maybe TRBD1 (6 bases). The germline V gene has CDR1 MDHEN and CDR2 SYDVKM. The CDR3 has 16 residues. V lost 3 bases and J 2 bases, leaving 16 bases between the germline ends. CDR3 sequence (DNA): TGTGCCAGCAGTTTCCCCCTCAGGACAGCCAACACTGAAGCTTTCTTT. It yields the protein CASSFPLRTANTEAFF.

The V call is TRBV6-1, the J call TRBJ1-5; D remains ambiguous. Germline V gives CDR1 MNHNS, CDR2 SASEGT. This CDR3 is built from 11 residues. V lost 6 bases and J lost 7, with 7 bases in between. The CDR3, as DNA: TGTGCCAGCAGCCACACCCAGCCCCAGCATTTT. This encodes CASSHTQPQHF.

The chain couples TRBV2 to TRBJ1-1; no reliable D call. The CDR3 extends over 13 amino acids. V was trimmed by 3 bases and J by 0 bases, leaving 5 bases between them. Germline CDR1 SNHLY, CDR2 FYNNEI. This CDR3 is CASSEVMNTEAFF. In DNA, the CDR3 is TGTGCCAGCAGTGAGGTAATGAACACTGAAGCTTTCTTT.

The CDR3 DNA follows: TGCGCCAGCAGCCAAGAGCAGGGAAGGGATCAACAGGGTACGCAGTATTTT. Translation gives CASSQEQGRDQQGTQYF. The gene calls are TRBV4-3 and TRBJ2-3, with a tentative D call TRBD1 (6 bases). Germline V gene data show CDR1 as LGHNA and CDR2 as YSLEER. The CDR3 is 17 residues long. Deletions cut 0 bases from V and 8 bases from J, with 21 bases between.

The gene calls are TRBV5-5 and TRBJ1-5; unclear D gene. Between the trimmed V and J ends, which lost 0 bases and 4 bases, there was a span of 11 bases. The germline CDR1 and CDR2 sequences are SGHKS and YYEKEE (reference sequence). The length of the CDR3 is 15 residues. For the CDR3, the DNA is TGTGCCAGCAGCTTGGATATAGGGCGGAATCAGCCCCAGCATTTT. Translation: CASSLDIGRNQPQHF.

The chain has TRBV27 and TRBJ2-5; either TRBD1 or TRBD2 may fit D (6 bases each). The CDR3 extends over 16 amino acids. Germline CDR1 reads MNHEY; CDR2 reads SMNVEV (reference sequence). Between the trimmed V and J ends, which lost 2 bases and 4 bases, there was a span of 17 bases. CDR3 loop: CASSLKGEVRGETQYF. For the CDR3, the DNA is TGTGCCAGCAGTTTAAAGGGGGAGGTTAGAGGAGAGACCCAGTACTTC.

Of note for this clone: Its ends do not fully match the called genes, so a read error is possible. The V and J genes are TRBV18 and TRBJ2-1; D uncertain. Germline-derived CDR1 and CDR2 are KGHSH and LQKENI. The CDR3 totals 11 residues. CDR3 DNA: TGTGCCAGCTCACCCGACAACGAGCAGTTCTTC. Translated: CASSPDNEQFF. Combining the CDR3 with reference TRBV18 and TRBJ2-1 gives the whole variable domain NAGVMQNPRHLVRRRGQEARLRCSPMKGHSHVYWYRQLPEEGLKFMVYLQKENIIDESGMPKERFSAEFPKEGPSILRIQQVVRGDSAAYFCASSPDNEQFFGPGTRLTVL.

The chain has TRBV19 and TRBJ1-4, with unresolved D. The CDR3 has 14 amino acids. CDR1 LNHDA and CDR2 SQIVND come from the germline V gene (reference sequence). Trimming shortened V by 3 bases and J by 4 bases, and 9 bases separated the two germline ends. The CDR3 protein is CASSMQHINEKLFF. DNA for the CDR3: TGTGCCAGTAGTATGCAGCACATTAATGAAAAACTGTTTTTT.

The gene calls are TRBV7-9 and TRBJ2-1; TRBD1 agrees at 8 bases. V was clipped by 6 bases and J by 9 bases; unmatched bases: 10. The germline V gene has CDR1 SEHNR and CDR2 FQNEAQ (reference sequence). This CDR3 contains 14 residues. The CDR3 bases are TGTGCCAGCAGTTACCAGGGACAGGCGGGTGAGCAGTTCTTC. Protein product: CASSYQGQAGEQFF. Full variable domain (remainder filled in from reference TRBV7-9 and TRBJ2-1): DTGVSQNPRHKITKRGQNVTFRCDPISEHNRLYWYRQTLGQGPEFLTYFQNEAQLEKSRLLSDRFSAERPKGSFSTLEIQRTEQGDSAMYLCASSYQGQAGEQFFGPGTRLTVL.

In its sample, this clone was seen a few times. CDR3 sequence: CASSPRTGGGNTIYF. CDR3 sequence (DNA): TGTGCCAGCAGCCCCCGGACAGGGGGAGGAAACACCATATATTTT. The chain couples TRBV7-2 to TRBJ1-3, with 10 bases identical to TRBD1. This CDR3 comprises 15 residues. The V gene end was trimmed by 5 bases and the J gene end by 4 bases; junction bases not matched to a gene: 5. From germline, CDR1 is SGHTA and CDR2 FQGNSA.

The chain uses TRBV15 and TRBJ2-3, with D perhaps being TRBD1 or TRBD2 (5 bases each). This CDR3 comprises 15 residues. CDR1 and CDR2 from the germline V gene are LNHNV and YYDKDF (reference sequence). V lost 1 base, J lost 3 bases, and 11 bases lay in between. Written as DNA, the CDR3 is TGTGCCACCAGCAGAGTGCTAGGGACGACAGATACGCAGTATTTT. Protein product: CATSRVLGTTDTQYF.

The chain joins TRBV19 to TRBJ1-2; no definite D call. CDR1 is LNHDA and CDR2 is SQIVND in the germline V gene (reference sequence). Trimming removed 6 bases from V and 5 bases from J, with 31 bases in between. This CDR3 is built from 19 residues. The CDR3 DNA reads as TGTGCCAGTAGCCACCCTGTGGTGGGGATCGGACTTCTCAAGTATGGCTACACCTTC. Amino acids: CASSHPVVGIGLLKYGYTF. Filled out from reference TRBV19 and TRBJ1-2, the complete variable domain reads DGGITQSPKYLFRKEGQNVTLSCEQNLNHDAMYWYRQDPGQGLRLIYYSQIVNDFQKGDIAEGYSVSREKKESFPLTVTSAQKNPTAFYLCASSHPVVGIGLLKYGYTFGSGTRLTVV.

The CDR3 loop is CASSHRLRAGAKNIQYF. The CDR3 nucleotides read TGCGCCAGCAGTCACCGACTTAGGGCAGGGGCCAAAAACATTCAGTACTTC. The chain is built from TRBV23-1 and TRBJ2-4; D perhaps matches TRBD1 (5 bases). TRBV23-1 is an open reading frame, and its role is uncertain. CDR3 size: 17 residues. Trimming removed 3 bases at V and 1 base at J, with 16 bases between.

This clone has just one count. V and J are TRBV4-3 and TRBJ1-1; D is ambiguous. This CDR3 has 15 amino acids. V was cut by 0 bases and J by 1 base, with 9 bases left in between. In germline, CDR1 is LGHNA, CDR2 YSLEER. The CDR3 sequence: CASSQEGNPNTEAFF. The CDR3 bases are TGCGCCAGCAGCCAAGAGGGCAACCCGAACACTGAAGCTTTCTTT.

This chain connects TRBV27 to TRBJ2-7, with 9 bases fitting TRBD1. The CDR3 totals 14 residues. V trimming: 7 bases; J trimming: 4 bases; junction bases outside the gene matches: 8. CDR1 is MNHEY, CDR2 SMNVEV, per germline (reference sequence). The chain's CDR3 is CASKPGTGQYEQYF. The CDR3 bases are TGTGCCAGCAAGCCTGGGACAGGGCAGTACGAGCAGTACTTC.

The chain recombines TRBV7-2 with TRBJ1-2, with D possibly being TRBD1 (5 bases). The V end was cut by 3 bases, the J end by 6 bases, with 8 bases between. CDR3 length: 12 amino acids. Germline V lookup: CDR1 SGHTA, CDR2 FQGNSA. The CDR3 bases are TGTGCCAGCAGCTTCGGGGGGAATGGCTACACCTTC. Its protein is CASSFGGNGYTF.

J is TRBJ2-1 and V is TRBV2; no definite D call. V dropped 10 bases and J dropped 10 bases, with 14 bases sitting between them. The CDR3 is 11 residues long. Germline V gene sequence: CDR1 SNHLY, CDR2 FYNNEI. The CDR3 bases are TGTGCCATTTTAGTCGGAATAGAGCAGTTCTTC. This translates into CAILVGIEQFF. Looking up the rest from reference TRBV2 and TRBJ2-1 gives the full variable domain: EPEVTQTPSHQVTQMGQEVILRCVPISNHLYFYWYRQILGQKVEFLVSFYNNEISEKSEIFDDQFSVERPDGSNFTLKIRSTKLEDSAMYFCAILVGIEQFFGPGTRLTVL.

The CDR3 coding sequence is TGTGCCAGCAGCGGTCCAGCGGCTACCTACAATGAGCAGTTCTTC. The encoded protein is CASSGPAATYNEQFF. This chain connects TRBV9 to TRBJ2-1, with D possibly being TRBD2 (5 bases). The ends were cut back, 3 bases at V and 2 bases at J, with 12 bases in the middle. The germline V gene has CDR1 SGDLS and CDR2 YYNGEE. This CDR3 is built from 15 residues.

This chain joins TRBV5-6 and TRBJ2-4; a possible D gene is TRBD2 (5 bases). The CDR3 covers 14 residues. The V end lost 3 bases, the J end lost 7 bases, and 14 bases lay between the germline ends. Germline CDR1 reads SGHDT; CDR2 reads YYEEEE. CDR3: CASSYQAGINIQYF. Written as DNA, the CDR3 is TGTGCCAGCAGCTACCAGGCGGGTATTAACATTCAGTACTTC.